The present T cell receptor beta chain was sequenced within a study of blood T cell repertoires in COVID-19. As for the study in general: There were acute and convalescent COVID-19 samples, and they came from the United States, Italy and Spain.

Residents of about two dozen US areas, aged roughly 18 to 95 years, made up the participants. All exposed participants met a person with COVID-19 within 2 weeks before entering the study. From germline, CDR1 is GTSNPN and CDR2 SVGIG (reference sequence). The CDR3 runs 17 residues. Trimming cost V 2 bases and J 0 bases; bases outside gene matches: 7. The authors' processing: Cell counts per sample came from amplifying reference gene primers. Clones were read by immunoSEQ multiplex PCR, and TCRdb kept only the in-frame ones, dropping some. V and J calls and clone size follow that table, whereas D and trimming were derived from the DNA. This table has hundreds of thousands of clones, around 89% appearing once.

The gene calls are TRBV30 and TRBJ1-5; 10 bases match TRBD1. The source of this sequence is a man aged 25-45 years who had been exposed to COVID-19. Source material: PBMCs or T cells enriched from blood (not recorded which). CDR3 loop: CAWSFRTGGYSNQPQHF. The CDR3 DNA is TGTGCCTGGAGTTTTCGGACAGGGGGGTATAGCAATCAGCCCCAGCATTTT.